This is a list of T cell receptor beta chains from one sample in a study of blood T cell repertoires in COVID-19. Produced via immunoSEQ multiplex PCR; TCRdb's table is partial and in-frame only. The sample carries roughly 100,000 clones, 75% to 90% recorded once. Input material: peripheral blood. The receptors were sampled from a human donor in a cohort sampled during active COVID-19. Each CDR3 is given with its conserved first and last residue. The D gene is left open where the match is weak. Only part of the rows carry a size: once, few, many, or a class if the clone is expanded.

d_gene | j_gene | abundance | v_gene | CDR3aa | CDR3nt
TRBD1 | TRBJ2-7 | . | TRBV28 | CASSLGGQFNYEQYF | TGTGCCAGCAGTTTAGGGGGACAGTTTAATTACGAGCAGTACTTC
TRBD1 | TRBJ1-2 | . | TRBV6-6 | CASSYYLTGGVNGYTF | TGTGCCAGCAGTTACTATTTGACAGGGGGCGTTAATGGCTACACCTTC
. | TRBJ1-1 | . | TRBV5-6 | CASSVGRGREAFF | TGTGCCAGCAGCGTCGGAAGAGGTCGTGAAGCTTTCTTT
. | TRBJ2-7 | . | TRBV20-1 | CSAQRAYEQYF | TGCAGTGCCCAACGGGCCTACGAGCAGTACTTC
. | TRBJ2-7 | once | TRBV19 | CASSTILRQAIYEQYF | TGTGCCAGTAGTACAATCTTAAGACAGGCCATCTACGAGCAGTACTTC
TRBD2 | TRBJ2-7 | . | TRBV11-2 | CASSAVGSGSPKQYF | TGTGCCAGCAGCGCGGTCGGTAGCGGGAGTCCAAAACAGTACTTC
. | TRBJ1-5 | . | TRBV3-1/TRBV3-2 | CASSLGSYQPQHF | TGTGCCAGCAGCCTCGGGTCCTATCAGCCCCAGCATTTT
. | TRBJ2-7 | . | TRBV5-1 | CASSVQGYEQYF | TGCGCCAGCAGCGTACAGGGTTACGAGCAGTACTTC
. | TRBJ2-7 | . | TRBV3-1/TRBV3-2 | CASSPFAWSSYEQYF | TGTGCCAGCAGCCCTTTTGCCTGGAGCTCCTACGAGCAGTACTTC
TRBD1 | TRBJ2-7 | . | TRBV7-8 | CASSPDRGIYEQYF | TGTGCCAGCAGCCCGGACAGGGGGATCTACGAGCAGTACTTC
. | TRBJ2-7 | . | TRBV5-1 | CASSLGTISYEQYF | TGCGCCAGCAGCTTAGGGACAATCTCCTACGAGCAGTACTTC
TRBD1 | TRBJ2-7 | . | TRBV6-5 | CASSYGDRLSSYEQYF | TGTGCCAGCAGTTATGGGGACAGATTAAGCTCCTACGAGCAGTACTTC
TRBD1 | TRBJ1-5 | . | TRBV28 | CASSLPGTGKDQPQHF | TGTGCCAGCAGTTTACCCGGGACAGGGAAGGATCAGCCCCAGCATTTT
TRBD1 | TRBJ1-2 | . | TRBV7-9 | CASSSGQGDYGYTF | TGTGCCAGCAGCTCGGGACAGGGGGACTATGGCTACACCTTC
. | TRBJ1-2 | . | TRBV6-5 | CASSKQTGNYGYTF | TGTGCCAGCAGCAAACAGACAGGAAACTATGGCTACACCTTC
. | TRBJ2-7 | . | TRBV28 | CASRFGQISYEQYF | TGTGCCAGCAGGTTCGGACAGATTTCCTACGAGCAGTACTTC
TRBD2 | TRBJ2-7 | . | TRBV28 | CASSLAGYSYEQYF | TGTGCCAGCAGCCTAGCGGGATACTCCTACGAGCAGTACTTC
TRBD1 | TRBJ1-2 | . | TRBV27 | CASSLSTRQGAGYTF | TGTGCCAGCAGTTTATCGACGCGACAGGGGGCGGGCTACACCTTC
TRBD1 | TRBJ1-5 | few | TRBV28 | CASSGWRGQGNGQPQHF | TGTGCCAGCAGTGGGTGGAGGGGACAGGGTAACGGGCAGCCCCAGCATTTT
TRBD1 | TRBJ2-7 | once | TRBV3-1/TRBV3-2 | CASRNLGQGNYEQYF | TGTGCCAGCAGAAACCTCGGACAGGGGAACTACGAGCAGTACTTC
. | TRBJ1-1 | once | TRBV4-1 | CASSQVLRNTEAFF | TGCGCCAGCAGCCAAGTATTGAGGAACACTGAAGCTTTCTTT
. | TRBJ1-2 | . | TRBV3-1/TRBV3-2 | CASSQDSSANYGYTF | TGTGCCAGCAGCCAGGACAGTTCGGCTAACTATGGCTACACCTTC
TRBD2 | TRBJ2-7 | . | TRBV18 | CASSRGQLAGGPGEQYF | TGTGCCAGCTCGCGCGGTCAACTAGCGGGAGGGCCGGGCGAGCAGTACTTC
TRBD1 | TRBJ1-2 | . | TRBV6-5 | CASRDRDRGGYTF | TGTGCCAGCAGAGACCGGGACAGGGGAGGCTACACCTTC
TRBD1 | TRBJ1-1 | . | TRBV6-2/TRBV6-3 | CASSFRGLRVTEAFF | TGTGCCAGCAGTTTTAGGGGGCTACGGGTCACTGAAGCTTTCTTT
. | TRBJ2-2 | . | TRBV30 | CAWRTGTNTGELFF | TGTGCCTGGAGAACAGGGACGAACACCGGGGAGCTGTTTTTT
TRBD1 | TRBJ2-1 | . | TRBV28 | CASGDRESEQFF | TGTGCCAGCGGGGACAGAGAGAGTGAGCAGTTCTTC
. | TRBJ2-7 | once | TRBV5-4 | CASSLAGRDYEQYF | TGTGCCAGCAGCTTGGCCGGTCGGGACTACGAGCAGTACTTC
TRBD2 | TRBJ2-7 | . | TRBV28 | CASSVAGTSGLWQYF | TGTGCCAGCAGTGTAGCCGGGACTAGCGGGCTGTGGCAGTACTTC
. | TRBJ2-5 | . | TRBV24-1 | CATSGGGKETQYF | TGTGCCACCAGTGGGGGCGGAAAAGAGACCCAGTACTTC
. | TRBJ2-7 | . | TRBV4-2 | CASSQDPGQIYEQYF | TGTGCCAGCAGCCAAGACCCCGGACAAATATACGAGCAGTACTTC
. | TRBJ2-5 | . | TRBV18 | CASSPGSGYQETQYF | TGTGCCAGCTCACCGGGCAGTGGGTACCAAGAGACCCAGTACTTC
TRBD2 | TRBJ2-2 | few | TRBV19 | CASRLAVSTGELFF | TGTGCCAGTAGACTAGCGGTATCCACCGGGGAGCTGTTTTTT
TRBD2 | TRBJ2-7 | once | TRBV2 | CASNRLAEGYEQYF | TGTGCCAGCAACCGACTAGCCGAGGGCTACGAGCAGTACTTC
TRBD2 | TRBJ2-5 | . | TRBV10-3 | CAISEGLAGGETQYF | TGTGCCATCAGTGAGGGACTAGCGGGAGGGGAGACCCAGTACTTC
TRBD1 | TRBJ1-5 | . | TRBV19 | CASRNRQGGNQPQHF | TGTGCCAGTAGGAATCGACAGGGGGGTAATCAGCCCCAGCATTTT
. | TRBJ2-7 | . | TRBV28 | CASSLLRAGGEQYF | TGTGCCAGCAGTTTATTGAGGGCGGGCGGCGAGCAGTACTTC
TRBD2 | TRBJ2-3 | . | TRBV2 | CASRLAELRTDTQYF | TGTGCCAGCAGGCTAGCGGAACTTCGCACAGATACGCAGTATTTT
. | TRBJ1-1 | . | TRBV9 | CASSSRGAMNTEAFF | TGTGCCAGCAGCTCCCGTGGGGCAATGAACACTGAAGCTTTCTTT
TRBD2 | TRBJ2-5 | . | TRBV5-1 | CASSLAPAGGPGQQETQYF | TGCGCCAGCAGCTTGGCCCCAGCGGGAGGGCCGGGCCAACAAGAGACCCAGTACTTC
TRBD1 | TRBJ1-2 | . | TRBV5-1 | CASQDRAPPPYGYTF | TGCGCCAGTCAGGACAGGGCTCCACCTCCATATGGCTACACCTTC
. | TRBJ1-2 | . | TRBV28 | CASSSRGGEYGYTF | TGTGCCAGCAGTTCAAGGGGAGGGGAGTATGGCTACACCTTC
TRBD1 | TRBJ2-2 | . | TRBV18 | CASSLVGQVNTGELFF | TGTGCCAGCTCACTAGTGGGACAGGTGAACACCGGGGAGCTGTTTTTT
TRBD2 | TRBJ2-7 | . | TRBV5-4 | CASSSRAGGPGTYEQYF | TGTGCCAGCAGCTCCAGGGCGGGAGGGCCGGGGACCTACGAGCAGTACTTC
TRBD1 | TRBJ1-1 | . | TRBV27 | CASRRGQGAMNTEAFF | TGTGCCAGCAGAAGGGGACAGGGGGCAATGAACACTGAAGCTTTCTTT
TRBD1 | TRBJ1-1 | . | TRBV5-6 | CASNHAGGGTEAFF | TGTGCCAGCAACCATGCAGGGGGCGGCACTGAAGCTTTCTTT
. | TRBJ2-7 | . | TRBV28 | CASSYSGLGQYF | TGTGCCAGCAGTTATTCGGGGTTAGGGCAGTACTTC
. | TRBJ1-5 | . | TRBV30 | CAWSVGGNQPQHF | TGTGCCTGGAGTGTAGGGGGCAATCAGCCCCAGCATTTT
. | TRBJ2-7 | . | TRBV4-1 | CASSQDRPYEQYF | TGCGCCAGCAGCCAAGACAGGCCCTACGAGCAGTACTTC
TRBD1 | TRBJ2-5 | . | TRBV3-1/TRBV3-2 | CASSRDRGETQYF | TGTGCCAGCAGCCGGGACAGGGGCGAGACCCAGTACTTC
TRBD1 | TRBJ1-2 | . | TRBV7-9 | CASSLGQGMERGYTF | TGTGCCAGCAGCCTCGGACAGGGGATGGAAAGGGGCTACACCTTC
. | TRBJ1-2 | . | TRBV6-6 | CASSYSTGNYGYTF | TGTGCCAGCAGTTACTCGACGGGAAACTATGGCTACACCTTC
. | TRBJ1-4 | few | TRBV9 | CASSVDGSGQYEKLFF | TGTGCCAGCAGCGTAGATGGCTCAGGACAATATGAAAAACTGTTTTTT
. | TRBJ1-5 | . | TRBV6-6 | CASRLLLGQPQHF | TGTGCCAGCAGGTTACTTCTAGGCCAGCCCCAGCATTTT
. | TRBJ1-4 | . | TRBV28 | CASSFGEEKLFF | TGTGCCAGCAGTTTCGGTGAGGAAAAACTGTTTTTT
. | TRBJ2-7 | . | TRBV28 | CASSLQAGAPYEQYF | TGTGCCAGCAGTTTACAGGCGGGCGCCCCCTACGAGCAGTACTTC
. | TRBJ2-5 | . | TRBV20-1 | CSASLSAGEKTQYF | TGCAGTGCTAGTCTTTCGGCAGGCGAAAAGACCCAGTACTTC